The T cell receptor beta chain described here comes from a study of regulatory T cells in long-lasting Graves disease. Germline lookup yields CDR1 SGDLS and CDR2 YYNGEE. J was trimmed by 3 bases and V by 3 bases; bases with no gene match: 5. CDR3 size: 15 residues. Building of the TCR beta libraries involved iRepertoire HTBI primers and Arm-PCR of CDR3 regions. As originally analysed: Identification across samples found 50 to 80 TRBV and about 13 TRBJ segments. TCRdb independently ran MiXCR on the multiplex PCR reads; one entry per CDR3 protein. What appears here as the V and J calls and clone size reflects TCRdb's work, not the paper's. The sample lists a few hundred thousand distinct CDR3 sequences; around 16% were seen once. Noted time point: newly diagnosed GD, antithyroid drugs for less than 3 months. Extracted PBMC RNA gave rise to the TCR library. These same records also appear under a second study, on T cells in Graves' hyperthyroidism and ophthalmopathy. As that study records: First-round RT-PCR of the TCR CDR3 relied on the HTBI primer set.

This chain links TRBV9 with TRBJ2-1; 8 bases are a match to TRBD1. This sample comprised peripheral blood mononuclear cells (PBMCs), obtained at new diagnosis, from a patient treated with antithyroid drugs. The receptor was isolated from a woman younger than 35 with Graves disease. CDR3 residues: CASSAPGQDYNEQFF. CDR3 DNA sequence: TGTGCCAGCAGCGCCCCGGGACAGGACTACAATGAGCAGTTCTTC.